Listed here is a single T cell receptor beta chain. Its cognate antigen is unknown. Sequencing was performed with immunoSEQ multiplex PCR; in TCRdb, only in-frame clones are kept and a portion is missing. The sample holds 50,000 or so clones, roughly four fifths seen once. Time point: week 5, during vaccination. Doses of 300 ug of mutant IDH1 20-mer peptide were given with topical imiquimod. The V segment lost 5 bases and the J segment 1 base; nucleotides outside the gene matches: 8. The CDR3 runs to 17 residues. CDR1 is MNHEY, CDR2 SMNVEV, per germline (reference sequence). This entry comes from a study of a mutant IDH1 vaccine in newly diagnosed glioma. Overall study context: Earlier treatment was radiotherapy, temozolomide, or both, with most getting both. Study results and caveats: Any relationship between pseudoprogression and changes in top peripheral T cell clonotypes seemed absent. Patients showed vaccine-induced immune responses at a rate of 90% to 95%.

Sequenced here: PBMCs, sampled from a glioma patient whose treatment included an IDH1 peptide vaccine. This receptor was obtained from a woman aged 45-59 years with glioma. The V gene is TRBV27, the J gene TRBJ2-5; 12 bases fit TRBD2. The CDR3 bases are TGTGCCAGCAGTGGTTCGTTACTAGCGGGGGGCCAAGAGACCCAGTACTTC. This codes for CASSGSLLAGGQETQYF.